This T cell receptor beta chain was captured by sequencing in a study of T cells in Graves' hyperthyroidism and ophthalmopathy. Across the whole study: Peripheral blood was collected at initial diagnosis, before any treatment.

The CDR3 regions of TCR beta were amplified from RNA transcripts. Carried out on the TCR CDR3, a first-round RT-PCR used the HTBI primer set. TCRdb reprocessed the multiplex PCR reads with MiXCR, giving one entry per CDR3 protein. The data contain 300,000 to 350,000 distinct CDR3 sequences, roughly 20% of them seen just once; the ten biggest clones take up about 53%. This clonotype was picked up a small number of times. Graves' hyperthyroidism was deemed stable given no ophthalmopathy progression within 18 months. Sequenced: blood. This sequence was found in a woman in her fifties or sixties with Graves' hyperthyroidism.

This CDR3 is CASSFSGGGTAFF. As DNA, the CDR3 is TGTGCCAGCAGTTTCTCAGGGGGAGGTACAGCTTTCTTT. The chain carries TRBV6-1 and TRBJ1-1, with 7 bases aligning to TRBD1. This CDR3 is built from 13 residues. With V trimmed by 5 bases and J by 10 bases, 10 bases remained unmatched. Germline CDR1 and CDR2: MNHNS and SASEGT.